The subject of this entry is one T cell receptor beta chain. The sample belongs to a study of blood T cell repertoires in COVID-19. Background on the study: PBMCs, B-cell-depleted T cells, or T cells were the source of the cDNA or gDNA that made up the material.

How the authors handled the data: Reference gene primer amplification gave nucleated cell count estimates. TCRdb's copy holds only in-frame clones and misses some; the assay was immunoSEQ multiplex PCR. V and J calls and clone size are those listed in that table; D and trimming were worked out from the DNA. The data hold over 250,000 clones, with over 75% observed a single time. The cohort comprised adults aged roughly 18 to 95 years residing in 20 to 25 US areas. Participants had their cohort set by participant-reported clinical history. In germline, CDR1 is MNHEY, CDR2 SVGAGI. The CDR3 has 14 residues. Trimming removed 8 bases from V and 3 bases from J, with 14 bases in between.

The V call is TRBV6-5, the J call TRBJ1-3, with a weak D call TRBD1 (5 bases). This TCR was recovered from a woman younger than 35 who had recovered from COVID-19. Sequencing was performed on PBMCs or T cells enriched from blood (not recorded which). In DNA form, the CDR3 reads TGTGCCAGCTTTACGACAGCCCTTGGAAACACCATATATTTT. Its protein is CASFTTALGNTIYF.